The T cell receptor (beta chain) described here comes from a study of OX40 agonist ivuxolimab in advanced cancers. Background on the study: Patients received ivuxolimab, an intravenous treatment, every 2 weeks at 0.01 to 10 mg/kg. Those treated in dose escalation had hepatocellular carcinoma, melanoma, renal cell cancer or head and neck cancer.

Concerning this clone itself: Its target is unknown.

Findings of the study overall: Researchers report that CD8+ T cells had, on average, more expanded clones than CD4+.

Excluded were patients having autoimmune disease history or systemic immunosuppression. In germline, CDR1 is LNHDA, CDR2 SQIVND (reference sequence). The CDR3 runs 15 residues. With 9 bases clipped from V and 0 bases from J, the junction kept 6 bases outside the gene matches. Clones were read by immunoSEQ multiplex PCR, and TCRdb kept only the in-frame ones, dropping some. Here the sample spans fewer than 75,000 clones, 80% to 90% being singletons. This chain joins TRBV19 and TRBJ1-5; 9 bases align to TRBD1. Sequenced here: CD4+ or CD8+ T cells sorted from blood, sampled in a trial of the OX40 agonist ivuxolimab. The sequence derives from an adult with an advanced solid tumor such as melanoma, head and neck, liver or kidney cancer. The CDR3 coding sequence is TGTGCCAGCCGGAGGGACAGGGCTAGCAATCAGCCCCAGCATTTT. Its translation: CASRRDRASNQPQHF.